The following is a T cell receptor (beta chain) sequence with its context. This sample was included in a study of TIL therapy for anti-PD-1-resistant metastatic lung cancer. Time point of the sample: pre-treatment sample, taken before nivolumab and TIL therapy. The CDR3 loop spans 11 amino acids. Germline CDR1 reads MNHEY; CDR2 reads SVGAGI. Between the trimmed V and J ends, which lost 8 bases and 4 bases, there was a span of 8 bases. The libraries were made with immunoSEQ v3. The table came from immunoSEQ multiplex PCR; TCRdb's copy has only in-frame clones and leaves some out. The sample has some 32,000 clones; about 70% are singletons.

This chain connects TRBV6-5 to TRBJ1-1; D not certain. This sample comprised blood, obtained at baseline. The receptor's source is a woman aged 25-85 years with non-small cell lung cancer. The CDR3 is CASRAPTEAFF. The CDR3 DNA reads TGTGCCAGCCGGGCACCCACTGAAGCTTTCTTT.